This T cell receptor (beta chain) was observed in a study of OX40 agonist ivuxolimab in advanced cancers. Study overall: The patients' treatment was ivuxolimab, an agonistic anti-OX40 (CD134) antibody.

Some clones are missing from TCRdb's copy, which holds only in-frame ones; the method was immunoSEQ multiplex PCR. This sample has roughly 84,000 clones, with 81% found just once. The V gene's germline CDR1 is SGHDN and CDR2 FVKESK. The CDR3 has 14 amino acids. V lost 3 bases to trimming and J lost 0 bases, with 6 bases between them. The chain combines TRBV14 with TRBJ2-1; D unclear. The sequenced sample was CD4+ or CD8+ T cells sorted from blood, obtained in a trial of the OX40 agonist ivuxolimab. This sequence was found in an adult with an advanced solid tumor such as melanoma, head and neck, liver or kidney cancer. The DNA of the CDR3 is TGTGCCAGCAGCCAGTCTAGCTCCTACAATGAGCAGTTCTTC. It encodes CASSQSSSYNEQFF.